The source of this T cell receptor beta chain is a study of T-cell reconstitution after alpha-beta-depleted transplantation in children. TCRbeta library preparation incorporated unique molecular identifiers. TCRdb reprocessed the PCR reads with MiXCR, giving one entry per CDR3 protein. The profile shows about 980,000 distinct CDR3 sequences, about 30% of them singletons. The germline V and J ends were trimmed by 5 bases and 6 bases, with 11 bases remaining between them. The CDR3 length is 13 residues. Germline-derived CDR1 and CDR2 are SEHNR and FQNEAQ (reference sequence). A remark on this clonotype: Its antigen is unknown.

Study results and caveats: Surviving recipient cells, namely T cells and thymic progenitors, were the source of high day-60 TCRbeta diversity in some patients. One year after transplant, T-cell counts and diversity came mostly from newly produced T cells. At around two months after transplant, the alpha-beta T cells were reportedly derived from several hundred expanded clones that came from non-depleted graft cells.

V and J are TRBV7-9 and TRBJ2-1; no firm D call. This TCR derives from a boy in the first two years of life who had a stem cell transplant for SCID, so the T cells may come from the graft donor. This sample comprised PBMCs, mostly from graft donor cells, obtained 360 days after TCRalphabeta/CD19-depleted stem cell transplant. CDR3 nucleotide sequence: TGTGCCAGCAGCCACCCCCCGGGCAATGAGCAGTTCTTC. Its protein is CASSHPPGNEQFF.